This is a list of T cell receptor beta chains from one sample in a study of cytomegalovirus exposure and HLA in healthy donors. Using immunoSEQ multiplex PCR, the repertoire was profiled, and TCRdb retains in-frame clones only, with some absent. The top ten clones hold 2.8% of a sample with roughly 100,000 clones, 71% of them seen once. The sample consisted of PBMCs. The receptor set was obtained from a female donor in good health and CMV-seronegative. Each CDR3 is given with its conserved first and last residue. The D gene is left open where the match is weak. Only part of the rows carry a size: once, few, many, or a class if the clone is expanded.

v_gene: TRBV5-5
d_gene: TRBD2
j_gene: TRBJ2-3
abundance: few
CDR3nt: TGTGCCAGCAGCTTGGTTAGGGAACTGACTAGCGTCGTTTCAGATACGCAGTATTTT
CDR3aa: CASSLVRELTSVVSDTQYF

v_gene: TRBV9
d_gene: -
j_gene: TRBJ2-2
abundance: -
CDR3nt: TGTGCCAGCAGCGTACCCCTGGGGGGGGCGGACACCGGGGAGCTGTTTTTT
CDR3aa: CASSVPLGGADTGELFF

v_gene: TRBV7-9
d_gene: -
j_gene: TRBJ2-3
abundance: -
CDR3nt: TGTGCCAGCAGCTTAGGAGGATCTGGCACAGATACGCAGTATTTT
CDR3aa: CASSLGGSGTDTQYF

v_gene: TRBV13
d_gene: -
j_gene: TRBJ2-7
abundance: -
CDR3nt: TGTGCCAGCAGCTCGCGACGGGCCGGGGGATACGAGCAGTACTTC
CDR3aa: CASSSRRAGGYEQYF

v_gene: TRBV18
d_gene: -
j_gene: TRBJ1-4
abundance: -
CDR3nt: TGTGCCAGCTCACCACGTGGAGGGGAAAAAGAAAAACTGTTTTTT
CDR3aa: CASSPRGGEKEKLFF

v_gene: TRBV7-8
d_gene: TRBD2
j_gene: TRBJ2-3
abundance: -
CDR3nt: TGTGCCAGCAGCCTTGGACTAGCCTCAGATACGCAGTATTTT
CDR3aa: CASSLGLASDTQYF

v_gene: TRBV4-1
d_gene: TRBD1
j_gene: TRBJ1-1
abundance: -
CDR3nt: TGCGCCAGCAGCCAACCTGACAGGGAGAACACTGAAGCTTTCTTT
CDR3aa: CASSQPDRENTEAFF

v_gene: TRBV7-2
d_gene: TRBD1
j_gene: TRBJ2-7
abundance: few
CDR3nt: TGTGCCAGCAGCTCGAAGGGGGCCGGCGAGCAGTACTTC
CDR3aa: CASSSKGAGEQYF

v_gene: TRBV27
d_gene: -
j_gene: TRBJ1-5
abundance: -
CDR3nt: TGTGCCAGCAGTTTATCCGGACAAAGCAATCAGCCCCAGCATTTT
CDR3aa: CASSLSGQSNQPQHF

v_gene: TRBV7-8
d_gene: TRBD1
j_gene: TRBJ2-7
abundance: -
CDR3nt: TGTGCCAGCAGCTTGCCAGGGGGCTACTACGAGCAGTACTTC
CDR3aa: CASSLPGGYYEQYF

v_gene: TRBV6-5
d_gene: TRBD1
j_gene: TRBJ2-7
abundance: -
CDR3nt: TGTGCCAGCGGCCGGGACAGGGACGAGCAGTACTTC
CDR3aa: CASGRDRDEQYF

v_gene: TRBV11-2
d_gene: -
j_gene: TRBJ2-3
abundance: few
CDR3nt: TGTGCCAGCAGCTCCCCCCTCCGGCGGTCCACACCAGATACGCAGTATTTT
CDR3aa: CASSSPLRRSTPDTQYF

v_gene: TRBV6-1
d_gene: -
j_gene: TRBJ2-3
abundance: -
CDR3nt: TGTGCCAGCAGTGAAGCATGGCCACAACCCACAGATACGCAGTATTTT
CDR3aa: CASSEAWPQPTDTQYF

v_gene: TRBV30
d_gene: TRBD1
j_gene: TRBJ1-1
abundance: few
CDR3nt: TGTGCCTGGAGCCCCCCTGGACAGGGTCGCGCTTTCTTT
CDR3aa: CAWSPPGQGRAFF

v_gene: TRBV28
d_gene: -
j_gene: TRBJ2-2
abundance: few
CDR3nt: TGTGCCAGCAGTCGGACAGTGAACGCCGGGGAGCTGTTTTTT
CDR3aa: CASSRTVNAGELFF

v_gene: TRBV7-2
d_gene: -
j_gene: TRBJ2-1
abundance: few
CDR3nt: TGTGCCAGCAGCTTAGACCAGGGGCCCTACAATGAGCAGTTCTTC
CDR3aa: CASSLDQGPYNEQFF

v_gene: TRBV6-5
d_gene: -
j_gene: TRBJ1-6
abundance: -
CDR3nt: TGTGCCAGCAGGAGGTATAATTCACCCCTCCACTTT
CDR3aa: CASRRYNSPLHF

v_gene: TRBV5-1
d_gene: -
j_gene: TRBJ1-3
abundance: -
CDR3nt: TGCGCCAGCAGCTTGGAGGGAGGCGCGGGAAACACCATATATTTT
CDR3aa: CASSLEGGAGNTIYF

v_gene: TRBV18
d_gene: TRBD1
j_gene: TRBJ2-1
abundance: -
CDR3nt: TGTGCCAGCTCACCAGGTTCAGGGGGTAAGCAGTTCTTC
CDR3aa: CASSPGSGGKQFF

v_gene: TRBV6-1
d_gene: -
j_gene: TRBJ1-1
abundance: few
CDR3nt: TGTGCCAGCAGTGAGCGACCTAGCTCCAACACTGAAGCTTTCTTT
CDR3aa: CASSERPSSNTEAFF

v_gene: TRBV5-4
d_gene: -
j_gene: TRBJ1-2
abundance: -
CDR3nt: TGTGCCAGCAGCTTGGGAGGGAACTATGGCTACACCTTC
CDR3aa: CASSLGGNYGYTF

v_gene: TRBV7-9
d_gene: -
j_gene: TRBJ1-1
abundance: -
CDR3nt: TGTGCCAGCAGCACCACTTCCCCGGAGGTCGCCGCGAACACTGAAGCTTTCTTT
CDR3aa: CASSTTSPEVAANTEAFF

v_gene: TRBV7-9
d_gene: TRBD1
j_gene: TRBJ1-5
abundance: -
CDR3nt: TGTGCCAGTTCGACAGGGGGCCAGCCCCAGCATTTT
CDR3aa: CASSTGGQPQHF

v_gene: TRBV7-8
d_gene: TRBD1
j_gene: TRBJ2-7
abundance: -
CDR3nt: TGTGCCAGCAGCTACCGGGACAGGGAAGGCGAGCAGTACTTC
CDR3aa: CASSYRDREGEQYF

v_gene: TRBV15
d_gene: -
j_gene: TRBJ1-1
abundance: -
CDR3nt: TGTGCCACCAGCAGCCGGGACAAGTCCTTCACGGACACTGAAGCTTTCTTT
CDR3aa: CATSSRDKSFTDTEAFF

v_gene: TRBV5-5
d_gene: -
j_gene: TRBJ2-3
abundance: few
CDR3nt: TGTGCCAGCAGCTTGGTAGGTAGCTGGGATACGCAGTATTTT
CDR3aa: CASSLVGSWDTQYF

v_gene: TRBV10-3
d_gene: TRBD2
j_gene: TRBJ2-1
abundance: once
CDR3nt: TGTGCCATCAGTGAGGCCGGGACTAGCGGGGCCCATGCCTACAATGAGCAGTTCTTC
CDR3aa: CAISEAGTSGAHAYNEQFF

v_gene: TRBV4-2
d_gene: -
j_gene: TRBJ2-2
abundance: -
CDR3nt: TGTGCCAGCAGCCAAGACGGGGGTAAGGACGGGGAGCTGTTTTTT
CDR3aa: CASSQDGGKDGELFF

v_gene: TRBV7-9
d_gene: -
j_gene: TRBJ2-2
abundance: -
CDR3nt: TGTGCCAGCGGCTTATACGGGACTCAGGCCGGGGAGCTGTTTTTT
CDR3aa: CASGLYGTQAGELFF

v_gene: TRBV7-6
d_gene: -
j_gene: TRBJ2-1
abundance: -
CDR3nt: TGTGCCAGCCGGTCTCCCGCAGAGGGTAATGAGCAGTTCTTC
CDR3aa: CASRSPAEGNEQFF

v_gene: TRBV30
d_gene: TRBD1
j_gene: TRBJ2-2
abundance: -
CDR3nt: TGTGCCTGGAGAAACGACAGGGCGGGCACCGGGGAGCTGTTTTTT
CDR3aa: CAWRNDRAGTGELFF

v_gene: TRBV5-1
d_gene: TRBD2
j_gene: TRBJ2-3
abundance: -
CDR3nt: TGCGCCAGCACCTCCTTAGCGGGAAATCCCACAGATACGCAGTATTTT
CDR3aa: CASTSLAGNPTDTQYF

v_gene: TRBV5-1
d_gene: -
j_gene: TRBJ2-1
abundance: -
CDR3nt: TGCGCCAGCAGCTTGGGGCTTTCCTACAATGAGCAGTTCTTC
CDR3aa: CASSLGLSYNEQFF

v_gene: TRBV27
d_gene: TRBD2
j_gene: TRBJ2-1
abundance: -
CDR3nt: TGTGCCAGCAGCTCACAGGAGGGAGGGCTCCCTTCGAGGGCGTTCTTC
CDR3aa: CASSSQEGGLPSRAFF

v_gene: TRBV29-1
d_gene: -
j_gene: TRBJ2-1
abundance: -
CDR3nt: TGCAGCGTTGAAGGAGGTGAGAGCTCCTACAATGAGCAGTTCTTC
CDR3aa: CSVEGGESSYNEQFF

v_gene: TRBV7-7
d_gene: TRBD1
j_gene: TRBJ2-2
abundance: once
CDR3nt: TGTGCCAGCAGCTTGACAGGGGCCACCGGGGAGCTGTTTTTT
CDR3aa: CASSLTGATGELFF

v_gene: TRBV7-8
d_gene: -
j_gene: TRBJ2-1
abundance: -
CDR3nt: TGTGCCAGCAGCTTAGGGCTCCGCTACAATGAGCAGTTCTTC
CDR3aa: CASSLGLRYNEQFF

v_gene: TRBV5-1
d_gene: TRBD2
j_gene: TRBJ2-1
abundance: -
CDR3nt: TGCGCCAGCAGCCCCCTGGGGGGGGAATCCTACAATGAGCAGTTCTTC
CDR3aa: CASSPLGGESYNEQFF

v_gene: TRBV18
d_gene: -
j_gene: TRBJ1-2
abundance: -
CDR3nt: TGTGCCAGCTCACCACCTTCGGGTAGGGAGGGCTCTGCGTTCCGAGGCTACACCTTC
CDR3aa: CASSPPSGREGSAFRGYTF

v_gene: TRBV29-1
d_gene: TRBD2
j_gene: TRBJ2-3
abundance: -
CDR3nt: TGCAGCGGCCAGGGACTAGCGGGAGTTGGTACGCAGTATTTT
CDR3aa: CSGQGLAGVGTQYF

v_gene: TRBV5-4
d_gene: -
j_gene: TRBJ2-1
abundance: -
CDR3nt: TGTGCCAGCAGCTTCCCAAGCCGGGTCACGGATGAGCAGTTCTTC
CDR3aa: CASSFPSRVTDEQFF

v_gene: TRBV7-9
d_gene: -
j_gene: TRBJ2-2
abundance: -
CDR3nt: TGTGCCAGCAGCTTAGGCGGCGGAGCGAACACCGGGGAGCTGTTTTTT
CDR3aa: CASSLGGGANTGELFF

v_gene: TRBV5-1
d_gene: -
j_gene: TRBJ2-2
abundance: -
CDR3nt: TGCGCCAGCAGCCCCCGGGACACCGGGGAGCTGTTTTTT
CDR3aa: CASSPRDTGELFF

v_gene: TRBV5-1
d_gene: -
j_gene: TRBJ1-1
abundance: many
CDR3nt: TGCGCCAGCAGCCACGGGACAAAACAGACTGAAGCTTTCTTT
CDR3aa: CASSHGTKQTEAFF

v_gene: TRBV30
d_gene: -
j_gene: TRBJ1-5
abundance: once
CDR3nt: TGTGCCTGGAGTGTAGGGGTGGGCAGAAATCAGCCCCAGCATTTT
CDR3aa: CAWSVGVGRNQPQHF

v_gene: TRBV10-1
d_gene: TRBD2
j_gene: TRBJ2-4
abundance: -
CDR3nt: TGCGCCAGCAGTGAGTCTGGGCTAGCGGGAGGGCCAGCCAAAAACATTCAGTACTTC
CDR3aa: CASSESGLAGGPAKNIQYF

v_gene: TRBV7-2
d_gene: -
j_gene: TRBJ2-1
abundance: -
CDR3nt: TGTGCCAGCAGCCCAGTGGGTCGGAGTGAGCAGTTCTTC
CDR3aa: CASSPVGRSEQFF

v_gene: TRBV7-8
d_gene: TRBD2
j_gene: TRBJ2-5
abundance: -
CDR3nt: TGTGCCAGCAGCTTAGGTTTGGCGGGAGGATTGGAGACCCAGTACTTC
CDR3aa: CASSLGLAGGLETQYF

v_gene: TRBV5-5
d_gene: -
j_gene: TRBJ1-2
abundance: -
CDR3nt: TGTGCCAGCAGCTCTGACTCCTATGGCTACACCTTC
CDR3aa: CASSSDSYGYTF

v_gene: TRBV6-1
d_gene: -
j_gene: TRBJ1-3
abundance: -
CDR3nt: TGTGCCAGCAGTGAAACAGACTACTCTGGAAACACCATATATTTT
CDR3aa: CASSETDYSGNTIYF

v_gene: TRBV7-9
d_gene: TRBD1
j_gene: TRBJ2-3
abundance: once
CDR3nt: TGTGCCAGTGGACAGGGAAACACAGATACGCAGTATTTT
CDR3aa: CASGQGNTDTQYF

v_gene: TRBV6-1
d_gene: TRBD2
j_gene: TRBJ2-3
abundance: -
CDR3nt: TGTGCCAGCAGTGAACTAGCGGGAGGGGCCGCCGGCGATACGCAGTATTTT
CDR3aa: CASSELAGGAAGDTQYF

v_gene: TRBV4-2
d_gene: -
j_gene: TRBJ2-2
abundance: -
CDR3nt: TGTGCCAGCAGCCAAGAAGGGGAAGCCGGGGAGCTGTTTTTT
CDR3aa: CASSQEGEAGELFF

v_gene: TRBV7-2
d_gene: TRBD2
j_gene: TRBJ2-4
abundance: -
CDR3nt: TGTGCCAGCAGCTTAAAGTTAGCGGGAGTAAACATTCAGTACTTC
CDR3aa: CASSLKLAGVNIQYF

v_gene: TRBV6-1
d_gene: -
j_gene: TRBJ1-2
abundance: -
CDR3nt: TGTGCCAGCAGTGAAAGGGGGGGGTCAGGCTATGGCTACACCTTC
CDR3aa: CASSERGGSGYGYTF

v_gene: TRBV9
d_gene: TRBD1
j_gene: TRBJ2-7
abundance: -
CDR3nt: TGTGCCAGCAGCCCGGGACAGTGGCCCTCCTACGAGCAGTACTTC
CDR3aa: CASSPGQWPSYEQYF

v_gene: TRBV2
d_gene: TRBD2
j_gene: TRBJ2-7
abundance: few
CDR3nt: TGTGCCAGCATCGGTGGAGGTGGTGCTAGCGGGAGGGGGGAGTACTTC
CDR3aa: CASIGGGGASGRGEYF

v_gene: TRBV13
d_gene: TRBD1
j_gene: TRBJ2-1
abundance: -
CDR3nt: TGTGCCAGCAGCCCACTGACAGGGGCTCACAATGAGCAGTTCTTC
CDR3aa: CASSPLTGAHNEQFF

v_gene: TRBV5-5
d_gene: TRBD2
j_gene: TRBJ2-4
abundance: few
CDR3nt: TGTGCCAGCAGCTTAGCGGGAGGGCGATGGGACATTCAGTACTTC
CDR3aa: CASSLAGGRWDIQYF

v_gene: TRBV5-4
d_gene: TRBD1
j_gene: TRBJ1-1
abundance: -
CDR3nt: TGTGCCAGCAGCTGGGGACAGCATTACACTGAAGCTTTCTTT
CDR3aa: CASSWGQHYTEAFF